What follows describes a single TCR beta chain. This clone's antigen is unknown. No per-base quality is available; no much larger clone lies one base away. The sample holds other DNA sequences that translate to the same CDR3. Library creation used the immunoSEQ multiplex PCR assay. Rearranged TCR beta chain sequences were amplified with the hsTCRB Kit following the manufacturer's protocol. TCRB libraries were sequenced on an Illumina MiSeq. Per the original workflow: Demultiplexing, trimming and gene mapping were performed with the kit vendor's proprietary platform. In TCRdb, the immuneACCESS table is reduced to in-frame sequences with V and J assigned. These tables do not hold every clone; where another copy was compared, an unresolved V gene accounts for under half, and the others remain unexplained. V and J calls and clone size are given by that table; D and trimming were obtained from the DNA. The sample data list 68,000 or so clones, and 80% to 85% of these were observed just once. The top ten clones comprise approximately 12% of the sample.

The sample originates from a study of a mutant IDH1 vaccine in newly diagnosed glioma (TCRdb year 2021). Turning to the overall study: Vaccination started 4-6 weeks after radiotherapy alone, or was given together with temozolomide cycles in the groups whose treatment included chemotherapy. Before enrollment, most patients had been given radiochemotherapy with temozolomide as standard therapy, while the rest had received either radiotherapy alone or temozolomide alone. Peripheral blood was drawn at six visits: V03 (baseline), V05, V07, V10, V12 and V13. Of the 30 to 35 patients who were treated, about 62% were male and about 40% were female, and the mean age was approximately 40 years. The week-35 safety follow-up took place at visit V12, and the week-47 end of study took place at visit V13. For exploratory analyses, fewer than 30 treated patients had longitudinal TCRB deep sequencing done wherever samples were available. The study at large found these results: Vaccine-induced immune responses across multiple MHC alleles were detected in over 80% of patients. Selection of PBMC samples for TCRB deep sequencing was based on availability. According to the authors, sample limitations meant that analyses of patient blood samples could not be reproduced. Pseudoprogression seemed to be unrelated to changes in the top peripheral T cell clonotypes found by TCRB sequencing.

The germline V gene gives CDR1 as SGHRS and CDR2 as YFSETQ. V is reduced by 0 bases and J by 4 bases, leaving a spacing of 11 bases between them. Taken from cysteine to phenylalanine, the CDR3 has 15 residues. The read is trimmed to its CDR3 DNA, 45 bases read in frame from base 1. The time point label here, explained by the study, means: week 35, safety follow-up. A 20-mer mutant IDH1 peptide at 300 micrograms in Montanide made up each vaccine dose, which was injected subcutaneously together with topical imiquimod. Patients received eight vaccinations in weeks 1, 3, 5, 7, 11, 15, 19 and 23, corresponding to visits V03 through V10. Newly diagnosed WHO grade 3 or 4 IDH1-mutant astrocytomas showing loss of nuclear ATRX were present in the donors. The samples were drawn from NOA16, a multicentre, single-arm, open-label phase I trial in Germany that tested a mutant IDH1 peptide vaccine in humans for the first time. Genomic DNA for TCRB sequencing was extracted from EDTA blood using the DNeasy Blood and Tissue Kit.

The TCR comes from a man between 18 and 35 years old with glioma. The sequence links TRBV5-1 to TRBJ2-1; a tentative D match to TRBD1 spans 6 bases. Material: PBMCs, obtained from a glioma patient whose treatment included an IDH1 peptide vaccine. The CDR3 protein sequence reads: CASSLEAGAYNEQFF. Here is the DNA: TGCGCCAGCAGCTTGGAAGCAGGGGCGTACAATGAGCAGTTCTTC. The entire variable domain, with the stretches around the CDR3 drawn from the reference TRBV5-1 and TRBJ2-1 proteins, is KAGVTQTPRYLIKTRGQQVTLSCSPISGHRSVSWYQQTPGQGLQFLFEYFSETQRNKGNFPGRFSGRQFSNSRSEMNVSTLELGDSALYLCASSLEAGAYNEQFFGPGTRLTVL.